This T cell receptor beta chain was found in a study of beta chain features in type 1 diabetes. Since all of the isolated RNA was reverse transcribed, expressed TCRB transcripts were what got sequenced. Some clones are missing from TCRdb's copy, which holds only in-frame ones; the method was immunoSEQ multiplex PCR. Of 150,000 to 160,000 clones in the sample, around 10% are singletons; the top ten hold under 2.5%. It was via CD45RO/CCR7/CD25/CD127/CD95/CD27 that CD4+ naive, central memory, regulatory and stem cell-like memory cells were sorted. This clone came up many times. The receptor comes from a man in his late teens or twenties in good health. Specimen: central memory CD4+ T cells from blood.

The CDR3: CASGGDSNQPQHF. CDR3 coding DNA: TGTGCCAGCGGTGGGGACAGCAATCAGCCCCAGCATTTT. The chain couples TRBV28 to TRBJ1-5; the D gene is possibly TRBD1 (5 bases). The CDR3 sequence is 13 residues long. The germline gives CDR1 MDHEN, CDR2 SYDVKM. The germline V and J ends were trimmed by 8 bases and 1 base, with 9 bases remaining between them. The full variable domain, rest sourced from reference TRBV28 and TRBJ1-5, is DVKVTQSSRYLVKRTGEKVFLECVQDMDHENMFWYRQDPGLGLRLIYFSYDVKMKEKGDIPEGYSVSREKKERFSLILESASTNQTSMYLCASGGDSNQPQHFGDGTRLSIL.